This T cell receptor (beta chain) originates from a study of blood T cell repertoires in COVID-19 (TCRdb year 2020). Regarding the study in general: Samples covering the acute and convalescent phases of COVID-19 were provided by collaborators in the United States, Italy and Spain. The repertoires were released in a freely available public database intended as a resource for research on the immune response to SARS-CoV-2. The prospective study material was composed of cDNA or gDNA derived from T cells, B-cell-depleted T cells, or PBMCs. Samples were obtained from the ongoing ImmuneRACE study (first 160 participants) and from 950 to 1,500 subjects provided by 6 global collaborators. The dataset comprised deeply sampled blood TCRbeta repertoires from subjects exposed to, actively infected with, or recovered from COVID-19. Nearly every sample came with metadata listing a de-identified subject ID, COVID-19 status, age in years and sex. HLA class I and class II types, where available, came from metadata supplied by the sample provider rather than from assay-based typing.

Note on this clone: The antigen it recognizes is unknown. Base qualities are missing; no much larger clone stands one base away.

Whole blood was collected in K2EDTA tubes by collaborating institutions according to the institutions' own protocols. For TCRbeta analysis, collaborators shipped samples in one of three forms: frozen whole blood, isolated PBMCs, or DNA extracted from either of those sample types. Including cysteine and phenylalanine, the CDR3 has 13 amino acids. CDR3 DNA only is kept here, 39 bases in frame from base 1. V is clipped by 5 bases and J by 5 bases, and the sequence between their germline boundaries is 13 bases long. CDR1 SGHRS and CDR2 YFSETQ are derived from the germline V gene. TCRbeta CDR3 regions were amplified from genomic DNA using the immunoSEQ Assay, a bias-controlled multiplex PCR. The paper's processing steps were these. The number of nucleated cells in each sample was estimated by amplification of reference gene primers within the assay. Sequence reads were collapsed and filtered to measure the absolute abundance of every unique TCRbeta CDR3 rearrangement. Productive Simpson clonality was computed per sample as the square root of Simpson's diversity index over productive rearrangements. TCRdb took over this immuneACCESS table, retaining in-frame rearrangements with V and J assigned. Such tables are incomplete; in checked studies, under half of the missing clones stem from an unresolved V gene, and the remainder is unexplained. V, J and clone size reflect that table, while D and trimming were determined from the DNA. In all, the sample holds about 130,000 clones, and 85% to 90% of those were seen once. The ten largest clones represent about 2.1% of the sample.

General findings and caveats noted by the study authors: Clinical and demographic metadata were provided uncurated, with the amount varying by source and participant.

This sequence uses TRBV5-1 and TRBJ2-5, with TRBD1 perhaps the D gene, on 5 matching bases. This clonotype originated in a man aged 65 to 85 with active COVID-19. The specimen sequenced was peripheral blood. The DNA sequence reads TGCGCCAGCAGTGGGCAGGGTGGCGAGACCCAGTACTTC. It encodes CASSGQGGETQYF.